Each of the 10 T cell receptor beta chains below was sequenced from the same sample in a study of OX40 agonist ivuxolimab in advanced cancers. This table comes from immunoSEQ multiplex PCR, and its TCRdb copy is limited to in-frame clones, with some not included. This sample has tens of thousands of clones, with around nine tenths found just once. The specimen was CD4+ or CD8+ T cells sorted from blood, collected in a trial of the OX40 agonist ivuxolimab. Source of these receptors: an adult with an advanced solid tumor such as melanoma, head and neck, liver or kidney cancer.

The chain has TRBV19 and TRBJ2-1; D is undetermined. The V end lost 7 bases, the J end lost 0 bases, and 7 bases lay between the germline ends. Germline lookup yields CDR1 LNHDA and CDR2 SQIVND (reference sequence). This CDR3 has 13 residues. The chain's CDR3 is CASNDRSYNEQFF. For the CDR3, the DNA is TGTGCCAGTAATGATCGCTCCTACAATGAGCAGTTCTTC. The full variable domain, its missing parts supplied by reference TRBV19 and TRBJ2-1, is DGGITQSPKYLFRKEGQNVTLSCEQNLNHDAMYWYRQDPGQGLRLIYYSQIVNDFQKGDIAEGYSVSREKKESFPLTVTSAQKNPTAFYLCASNDRSYNEQFFGPGTRLTVL.

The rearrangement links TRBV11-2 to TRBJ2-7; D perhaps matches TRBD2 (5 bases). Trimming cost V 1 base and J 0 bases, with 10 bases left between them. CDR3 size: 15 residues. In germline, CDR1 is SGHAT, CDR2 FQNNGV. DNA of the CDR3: TGTGCCAGCAGCTTAGGGACTCTCAGCTCCTACGAGCAGTACTTC. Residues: CASSLGTLSSYEQYF.

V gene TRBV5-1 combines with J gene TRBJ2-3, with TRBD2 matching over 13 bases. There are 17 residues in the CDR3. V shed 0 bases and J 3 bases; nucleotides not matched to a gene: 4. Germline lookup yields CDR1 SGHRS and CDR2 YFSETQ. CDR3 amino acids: CASSLGTSGRITDTQYF. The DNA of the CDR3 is TGCGCCAGCAGCTTGGGGACTAGCGGGAGAATAACAGATACGCAGTATTTT.

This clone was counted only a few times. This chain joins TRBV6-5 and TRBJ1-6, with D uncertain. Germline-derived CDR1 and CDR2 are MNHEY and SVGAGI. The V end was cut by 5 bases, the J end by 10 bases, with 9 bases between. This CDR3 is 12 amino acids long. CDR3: CASSKRRSPLHF. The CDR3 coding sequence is TGTGCCAGCAGTAAGAGGCGCTCACCCCTCCACTTT.

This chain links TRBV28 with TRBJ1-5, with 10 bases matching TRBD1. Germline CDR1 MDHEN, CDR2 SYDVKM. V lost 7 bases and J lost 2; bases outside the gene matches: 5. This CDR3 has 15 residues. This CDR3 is CASTQTGGGNQPQHF. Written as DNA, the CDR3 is TGTGCCAGCACCCAGACAGGGGGCGGCAATCAGCCCCAGCATTTT.

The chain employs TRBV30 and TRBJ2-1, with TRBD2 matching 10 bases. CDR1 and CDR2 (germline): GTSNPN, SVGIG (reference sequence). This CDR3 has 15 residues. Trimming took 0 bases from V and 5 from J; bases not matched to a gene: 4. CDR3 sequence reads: CAWSVGLAAHNEQFF. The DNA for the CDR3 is TGTGCCTGGAGTGTTGGACTAGCGGCACACAATGAGCAGTTCTTC.

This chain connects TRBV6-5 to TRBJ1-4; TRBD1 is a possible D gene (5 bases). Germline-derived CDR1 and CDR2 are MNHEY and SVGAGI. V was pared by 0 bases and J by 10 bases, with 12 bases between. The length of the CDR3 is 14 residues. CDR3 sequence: CASSYSTGARKLFF. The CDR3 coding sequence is TGTGCCAGCAGTTACTCGACCGGGGCTCGAAAACTGTTTTTT.

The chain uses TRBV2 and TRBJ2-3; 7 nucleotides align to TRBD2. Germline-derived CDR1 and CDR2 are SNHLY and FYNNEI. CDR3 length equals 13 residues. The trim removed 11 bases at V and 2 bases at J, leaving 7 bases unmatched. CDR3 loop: CASGGKITDTQYF. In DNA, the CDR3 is TGTGCCTCGGGGGGTAAGATCACAGATACGCAGTATTTT.

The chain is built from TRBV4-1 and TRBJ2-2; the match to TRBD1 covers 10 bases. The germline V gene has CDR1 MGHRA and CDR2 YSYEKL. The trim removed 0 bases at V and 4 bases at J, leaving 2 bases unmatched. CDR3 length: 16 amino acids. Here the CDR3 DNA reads TGCGCCAGCAGCCAAGAATGGACAGGGGGCACCGGGGAGCTGTTTTTT. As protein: CASSQEWTGGTGELFF.

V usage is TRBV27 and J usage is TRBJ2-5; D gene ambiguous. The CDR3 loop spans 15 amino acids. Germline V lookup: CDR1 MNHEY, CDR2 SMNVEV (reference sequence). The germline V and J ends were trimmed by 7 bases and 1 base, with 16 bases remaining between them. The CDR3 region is CASKGTRLSQETQYF. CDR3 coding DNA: TGTGCCAGCAAGGGCACCCGGTTGTCCCAAGAGACCCAGTACTTC.